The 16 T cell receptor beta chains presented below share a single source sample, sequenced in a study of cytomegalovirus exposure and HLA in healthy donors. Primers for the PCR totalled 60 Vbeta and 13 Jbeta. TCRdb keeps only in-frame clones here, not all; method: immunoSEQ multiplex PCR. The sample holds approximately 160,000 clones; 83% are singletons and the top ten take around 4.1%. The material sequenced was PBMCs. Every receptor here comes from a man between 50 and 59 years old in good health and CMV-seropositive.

The CDR3 is CASSHILTKGPGNEKLFF. The CDR3 coding sequence is TGCGCCAGCAGCCACATTTTGACCAAGGGGCCAGGTAATGAAAAACTGTTTTTT. The chain joins TRBV4-1 to TRBJ1-4; D is possibly TRBD1 (5 bases). In germline, CDR1 is MGHRA, CDR2 YSYEKL. The CDR3 runs to 18 residues. V was cut by 3 bases and J by 4 bases, with 21 bases left in between.

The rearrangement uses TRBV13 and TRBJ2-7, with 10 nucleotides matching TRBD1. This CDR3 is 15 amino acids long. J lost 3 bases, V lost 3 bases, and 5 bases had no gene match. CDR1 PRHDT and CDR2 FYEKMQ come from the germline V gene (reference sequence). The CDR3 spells CASSFEGTGDYEQYF. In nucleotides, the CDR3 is TGTGCCAGCAGCTTCGAAGGGACAGGGGACTACGAGCAGTACTTC.

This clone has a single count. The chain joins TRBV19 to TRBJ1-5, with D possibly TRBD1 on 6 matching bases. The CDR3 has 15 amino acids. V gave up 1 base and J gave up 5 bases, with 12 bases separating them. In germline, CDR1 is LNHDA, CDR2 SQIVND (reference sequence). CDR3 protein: CASSIGGQGYQPQHF. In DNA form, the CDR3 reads TGTGCCAGTAGTATAGGTGGGCAGGGGTATCAGCCCCAGCATTTT.

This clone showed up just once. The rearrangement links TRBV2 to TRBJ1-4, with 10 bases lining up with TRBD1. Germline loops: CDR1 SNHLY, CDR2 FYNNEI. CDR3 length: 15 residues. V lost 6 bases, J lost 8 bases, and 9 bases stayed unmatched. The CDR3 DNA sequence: TGTGCCAGCAGGTCCGCGACAGGGGGCAAGGAAAAACTGTTTTTT. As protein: CASRSATGGKEKLFF.

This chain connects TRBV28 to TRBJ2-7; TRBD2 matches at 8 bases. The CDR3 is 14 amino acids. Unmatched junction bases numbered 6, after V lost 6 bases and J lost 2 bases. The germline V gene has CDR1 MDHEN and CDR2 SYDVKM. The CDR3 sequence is CASSLAGNTYEQYF. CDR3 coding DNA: TGTGCCAGCAGCCTAGCGGGCAATACCTACGAGCAGTACTTC.

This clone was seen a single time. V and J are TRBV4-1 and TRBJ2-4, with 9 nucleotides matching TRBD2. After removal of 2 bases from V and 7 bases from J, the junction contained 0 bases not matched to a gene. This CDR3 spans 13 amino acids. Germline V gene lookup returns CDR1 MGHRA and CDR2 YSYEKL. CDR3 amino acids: CASSQLAGNIQYF. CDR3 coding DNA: TGCGCCAGCAGCCAACTAGCGGGGAACATTCAGTACTTC.

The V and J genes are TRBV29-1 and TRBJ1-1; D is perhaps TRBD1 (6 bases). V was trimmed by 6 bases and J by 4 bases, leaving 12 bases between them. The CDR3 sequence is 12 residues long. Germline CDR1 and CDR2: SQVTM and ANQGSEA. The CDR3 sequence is CSVFRGRTEAFF. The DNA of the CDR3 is TGCAGCGTCTTCAGGGGTCGCACTGAAGCTTTCTTT.

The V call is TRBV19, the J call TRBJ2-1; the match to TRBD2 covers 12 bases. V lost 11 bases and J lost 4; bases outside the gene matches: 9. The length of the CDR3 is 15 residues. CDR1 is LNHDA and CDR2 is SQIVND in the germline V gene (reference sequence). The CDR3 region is CASSSGTSGYNEQFF. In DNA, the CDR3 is TGTGCCTCCTCATCCGGGACTAGCGGGTACAATGAGCAGTTCTTC.

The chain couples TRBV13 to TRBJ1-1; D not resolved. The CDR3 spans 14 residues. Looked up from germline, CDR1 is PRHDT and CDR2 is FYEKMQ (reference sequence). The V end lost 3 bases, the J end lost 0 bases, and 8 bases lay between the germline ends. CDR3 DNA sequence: TGTGCCAGCAGCTTTGGAGGGATGAACACTGAAGCTTTCTTT. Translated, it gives CASSFGGMNTEAFF.

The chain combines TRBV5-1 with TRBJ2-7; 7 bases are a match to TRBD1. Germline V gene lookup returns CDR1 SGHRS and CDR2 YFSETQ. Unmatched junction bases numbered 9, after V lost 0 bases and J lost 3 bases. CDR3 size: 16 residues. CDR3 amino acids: CASSLGPRDSFYEQYF. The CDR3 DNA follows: TGCGCCAGCAGCTTGGGGCCCCGGGACAGCTTCTACGAGCAGTACTTC.

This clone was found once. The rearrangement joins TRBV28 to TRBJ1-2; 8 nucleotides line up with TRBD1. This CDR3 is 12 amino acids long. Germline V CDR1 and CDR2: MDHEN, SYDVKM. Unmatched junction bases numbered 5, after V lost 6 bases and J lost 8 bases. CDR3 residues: CASSQRTGGYTF. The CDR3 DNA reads TGTGCCAGCAGCCAACGGACAGGGGGCTACACCTTC.

The DNA for the CDR3 is TGTGCCAGCAGTTTAACCGGGGGGGTTACCTACGAGCAGTACTTC. Translating gives CASSLTGGVTYEQYF. The gene calls are TRBV27 and TRBJ2-7; 8 bases are a match to TRBD2. Looked up from germline, CDR1 is MNHEY and CDR2 is SMNVEV (reference sequence). The CDR3 runs 15 residues. V trimming: 2 bases; J trimming: 2 bases; junction bases outside the gene matches: 5.

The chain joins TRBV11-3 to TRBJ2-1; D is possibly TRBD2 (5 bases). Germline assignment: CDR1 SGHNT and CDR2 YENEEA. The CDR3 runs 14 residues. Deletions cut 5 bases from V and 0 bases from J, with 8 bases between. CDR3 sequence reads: CASSRTSSYNEQFF. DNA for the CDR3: TGTGCCAGCAGCCGTACTAGCTCCTACAATGAGCAGTTCTTC.

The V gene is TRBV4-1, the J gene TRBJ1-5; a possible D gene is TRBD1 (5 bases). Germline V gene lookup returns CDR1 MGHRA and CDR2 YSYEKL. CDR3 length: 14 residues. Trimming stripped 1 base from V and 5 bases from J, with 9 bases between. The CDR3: CASSQGSTDQPQHF. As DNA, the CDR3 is TGCGCCAGCAGCCAAGGGTCGACAGATCAGCCCCAGCATTTT.

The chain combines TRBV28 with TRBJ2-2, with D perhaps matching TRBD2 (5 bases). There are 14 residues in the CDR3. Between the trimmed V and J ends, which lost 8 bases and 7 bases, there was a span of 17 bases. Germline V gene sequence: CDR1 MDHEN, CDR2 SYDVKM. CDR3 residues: CASLKGDGFGELFF. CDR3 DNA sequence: TGTGCCAGCCTAAAGGGAGATGGGTTCGGGGAGCTGTTTTTT.

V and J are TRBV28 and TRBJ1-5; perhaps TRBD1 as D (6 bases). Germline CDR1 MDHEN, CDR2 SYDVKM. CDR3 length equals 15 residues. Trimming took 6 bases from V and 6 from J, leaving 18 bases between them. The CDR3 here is CASRSLQGSGQPQHF. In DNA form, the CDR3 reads TGTGCCAGCAGGTCACTTCAGGGGTCGGGTCAGCCCCAGCATTTT.